Listed below are T cell receptor beta chains from one sample, sequenced in a study of Ad26.COV2.S vaccination and SARS-CoV-2 variants. Clones were sequenced by immunoSEQ multiplex PCR, and TCRdb holds only the in-frame ones, with some missing. The sample shows over 450,000 clones, roughly nine tenths of them seen only once. Sequenced here: peripheral blood, sampled in a trial of Ad26.COV2.S vaccine versus placebo. Every receptor here comes from a person aged 18-65 years who received the Ad26.COV2.S COVID-19 vaccine or a placebo. The CDR3 runs from the conserved cysteine through the conserved F or W. The order of the fields is V gene, CDR3 protein.

v_call: TRBV30; cdr3_aa: CAWSVLYEQYF
v_call: TRBV27; cdr3_aa: CASSLSGTGVRQPQHF
v_call: TRBV10-3; cdr3_aa: CAISESGRRSYEQYF
v_call: TRBV18; cdr3_aa: CASSPHPLDRVTDTQYF
v_call: TRBV28; cdr3_aa: CASSFGGLALETQYF
v_call: TRBV3-1/TRBV3-2; cdr3_aa: CASSQDRGHGYTF
v_call: TRBV6-2/TRBV6-3; cdr3_aa: CASSPTGTQPQHF
v_call: TRBV11-3; cdr3_aa: CASAVGAGDSYEQYF
v_call: TRBV3-1/TRBV3-2; cdr3_aa: CASSPGPAGAFF
v_call: TRBV19; cdr3_aa: CASSQQGKVLANVLTF
v_call: TRBV10-3; cdr3_aa: CAIRDLGDEQFF
v_call: TRBV29-1; cdr3_aa: CSVETGTDTQYF
v_call: TRBV12-3/TRBV12-4; cdr3_aa: CASNAQARSPLHF
v_call: TRBV12-5; cdr3_aa: CASASGQGETDTQYF
v_call: TRBV30; cdr3_aa: CAWRTPGLANSPLHF
v_call: TRBV24-1; cdr3_aa: CATSDSGTPEGGYTF
v_call: TRBV5-1; cdr3_aa: CASSPGISADTQYF
v_call: TRBV30; cdr3_aa: CAWQGGTGELFF
v_call: TRBV9; cdr3_aa: CASSVYPRNTDTQYF
v_call: TRBV5-1; cdr3_aa: CASSLAGRANSGNTIYF
v_call: TRBV19; cdr3_aa: CASSIAGGQPQHF
v_call: TRBV12-3/TRBV12-4; cdr3_aa: CASSRTTQETQYF
v_call: TRBV7-2; cdr3_aa: CASSLVRPSSYNSPLHF
v_call: TRBV5-1; cdr3_aa: CASSFPGVDTQYF
v_call: TRBV3-1/TRBV3-2; cdr3_aa: CASSQDPRYNSPLHF
v_call: TRBV4-3; cdr3_aa: CASSQRWGEDSEKGETQYF
v_call: TRBV7-6; cdr3_aa: CASSTRTGFNQPQHF
v_call: TRBV28; cdr3_aa: CASSLGPGGMNTEAFF